Each of the 29 T cell receptor beta chains below was sequenced from the same sample in a study of blood T cells in healthy people across ages. A J-beta primer mix and a sample-barcoded 5' primer were used in a second PCR of roughly 6 to 11 cycles. TCRdb re-derived calls from the 5' RACE reads in MiXCR, one entry per CDR3 protein. The data contain around 900,000 distinct CDR3 sequences, roughly 26% of them singletons. Sequenced sample: blood. The receptors come from a woman older than 75 in good health.

This clonotype was counted at least ten times. The chain combines TRBV5-1 with TRBJ1-1; possible D gene TRBD1, 6 bases. Trimming left V 1 base short and J 6 bases short, with 7 bases between. Germline V gene sequence: CDR1 SGHRS, CDR2 YFSETQ. This CDR3 contains 12 residues. CDR3 DNA: TGCGCCAGCAGCTTGACAGGGTCTGAAGCTTTCTTT. Amino acid sequence: CASSLTGSEAFF.

The chain carries TRBV3-1 and TRBJ1-2, with 8 bases lining up with TRBD1. Germline values: CDR1 LGHDT, CDR2 YNNKEL (reference sequence). V shed 2 bases and J 8 bases; nucleotides not matched to a gene: 13. The CDR3 is made up of 16 amino acids. The DNA of the CDR3 is TGTGCCAGCAGCCAATTTCGGGGCCAGGGGGCAAGCGGCTACACCTTC. It yields the protein CASSQFRGQGASGYTF.

The sample holds many counts of this clonotype. This chain links TRBV6-1 with TRBJ2-3; D may be TRBD1 (6 bases). The CDR3 runs to 13 residues. CDR1 and CDR2 from the germline V gene are MNHNS and SASEGT. V was shortened by 7 bases and J by 3 bases, with 11 bases between the two germline ends. CDR3 sequence reads: CASMYRETDTQYF. In nucleotides, the CDR3 is TGTGCCAGCATGTACAGGGAAACAGATACGCAGTATTTT.

This clonotype was seen a few times. V is TRBV3-1 and J is TRBJ2-5, with 15 bases fitting TRBD2. V shed 4 bases, J shed 2 bases, and the junction held 11 bases outside the gene matches. Germline assignment: CDR1 LGHDT and CDR2 YNNKEL (reference sequence). CDR3 length: 19 residues. The CDR3 nucleotides are TGTGCCAGCAGCCGCCAGGGACTAGCGGGGGGCCCGACACAAGAGACCCAGTACTTC. This codes for CASSRQGLAGGPTQETQYF.

The DNA for the CDR3 is TGTGCCACCAGCAGAGATGCAGGTGATCTCGCTGAAGCTTTCTTT. It yields the protein CATSRDAGDLAEAFF. This chain links TRBV15 with TRBJ1-1; D unresolved. The CDR3 is 15 residues long. CDR1 is LNHNV, CDR2 YYDKDF, per germline (reference sequence). The V and J ends lost 0 bases and 6 bases respectively, with 14 bases between them.

The CDR3 sequence: CAISERLAGKTDTQYF. CDR3 DNA: TGTGCCATCAGTGAGCGTCTAGCGGGAAAAACAGATACGCAGTATTTT. This chain links TRBV10-3 with TRBJ2-3; 9 nucleotides line up with TRBD2. The germline gives CDR1 ENHRY, CDR2 SYGVKD. V was clipped by 2 bases and J by 3 bases; unmatched bases: 6. CDR3 length equals 16 residues.

Of note for this clonotype: A read error may be the cause here, since a much bigger clone is one base away. The chain carries TRBV6-1 and TRBJ2-7; perhaps TRBD1 as D (6 bases). This CDR3 contains 14 residues. From germline, CDR1 is MNHNS and CDR2 SASEGT. V was clipped by 3 bases and J by 5 bases, with 14 bases between them. The DNA for the CDR3 is TGTGCCAGCAGTGACTCCTGGGGGCCCCACGAGCAGTACTTC. This sequence encodes CASSDSWGPHEQYF.

Concerning this clonotype itself: A much bigger clone sits one base away, suggesting this may be a read error. V gene TRBV7-6 combines with J gene TRBJ1-5; D gene uncertain. V lost 1 base and J lost 1, with 11 bases in between. CDR1 and CDR2 from the germline V gene are SGHVS and FNYEAQ. The CDR3 consists of 16 residues. The CDR3 sequence is CASSLGLPGSNQPQHF. The DNA for the CDR3 is TGTGCCAGCAGCTTAGGCCTGCCCGGGAGCAATCAGCCCCAGCATTTT.

This clonotype was counted between two and nine times. The chain is built from TRBV5-1 and TRBJ1-1; 7 bases line up with TRBD1. J was trimmed by 0 bases and V by 6 bases; bases with no gene match: 8. Germline lookup yields CDR1 SGHRS and CDR2 YFSETQ. The CDR3 has 15 amino acids. In nucleotides, the CDR3 is TGCGCCAGCACCCTGGGACAGAGAATGAACACTGAAGCTTTCTTT. Translation gives CASTLGQRMNTEAFF.

This clonotype was detected ten times or more. J is TRBJ1-2 and V is TRBV4-1, with D uncertain. CDR3 size: 16 residues. V was shortened by 1 base and J by 4 bases, with 16 bases between the two germline ends. Germline CDR1 and CDR2: MGHRA and YSYEKL. CDR3 sequence (DNA): TGCGCCAGCAGCCAAGTTGGCACAGAGGAACTCTATGGCTACACCTTC. Its protein product is CASSQVGTEELYGYTF.

A note on this clonotype: Its ends do not fully match the called genes, so a read error is possible. The chain recombines TRBV12-3 or TRBV12-4 with TRBJ2-3; 14 nucleotides match TRBD2. There are 20 residues in the CDR3. The CDR3 bases are TGTGCCAGCAGTCTGGGGACTAGCGGGGGCCTGATTACTAGTACAGATACGGAGTATTTT. Amino acids: CASSLGTSGGLITSTDTEYF.

This clonotype was seen ten or more times. The chain recombines TRBV27 with TRBJ2-3; possibly TRBD1 for D (5 bases). The V gene's germline CDR1 is MNHEY and CDR2 SMNVEV (reference sequence). V shed 1 base and J shed 7 bases, with 12 bases lying between them. The CDR3 consists of 14 residues. The CDR3 reads CASSLWPDTHTQYF. CDR3 bases: TGTGCCAGCAGTTTATGGCCGGACACCCATACGCAGTATTTT.

At least ten counts were recorded for this clonotype. The chain recombines TRBV7-2 with TRBJ1-1; TRBD1 might be the D (6 bases). Germline V gene data show CDR1 as SGHTA and CDR2 as FQGNSA. Trimming pared 0 bases from V and 4 bases from J, leaving 12 bases between. This CDR3 spans 15 amino acids. The CDR3 here is CASSLARGAGTEAFF. CDR3 nucleotides: TGTGCCAGCAGCTTAGCGCGGGGGGCAGGCACTGAAGCTTTCTTT.

This clonotype was observed a few times. A much bigger clone sits one base away, suggesting this may be a read error. CDR3 coding DNA: TGTGCCAGCAGAGGACGAGCGGGGACCCGTGATACGCAGTATTTT. Protein sequence: CASRGRAGTRDTQYF. The chain joins TRBV11-2 to TRBJ2-3; 7 nucleotides align to TRBD2. V dropped 6 bases and J dropped 6; count of bases not matched to a gene: 12. Germline V gene sequence: CDR1 SGHAT, CDR2 FQNNGV. The CDR3 has 15 residues.

This clonotype was observed at least ten times. The J gene is TRBJ2-1, the V gene TRBV3-1; 15 bases line up with TRBD2. With V trimmed by 0 bases and J by 6 bases, 0 bases remained unmatched. The germline V gene encodes CDR1 LGHDT and CDR2 YNNKEL (reference sequence). The CDR3 is made up of 16 amino acids. Here the CDR3 reads CASSQEGLAGGNEQFF. The CDR3 DNA follows: TGTGCCAGCAGCCAAGAGGGACTAGCGGGGGGCAATGAGCAGTTCTTC.

This clonotype occurred many times. The gene calls are TRBV4-1 and TRBJ2-5; tentatively, D is TRBD2 (7 bases). V lost 0 bases to trimming and J lost 4 bases, with 15 bases between them. This CDR3 is built from 16 residues. The germline V gene encodes CDR1 MGHRA and CDR2 YSYEKL. CDR3 loop: CASSQDPGGAGETQYF. The DNA of the CDR3 is TGCGCCAGCAGCCAAGACCCTGGGGGGGCCGGAGAGACCCAGTACTTC.

The chain couples TRBV4-1 to TRBJ2-6; the match to TRBD1 covers 8 bases. Germline V CDR1 and CDR2: MGHRA, YSYEKL. J lost 4 bases, V lost 1 base, and 9 bases had no gene match. The CDR3 spans 18 residues. CDR3 loop: CASSQVGQGAPGANVLTF. The CDR3 DNA reads TGCGCCAGCAGCCAAGTGGGGCAGGGGGCTCCCGGGGCCAACGTCCTGACTTTC.

This clonotype was found a few times. The J gene is TRBJ1-1, the V gene TRBV30; D is unresolved. Trimming took 7 bases from V and 8 from J, leaving 14 bases between them. The CDR3 extends over 11 amino acids. CDR1 and CDR2 (germline): GTSNPN, SVGIG (reference sequence). The CDR3 DNA follows: TGTGCCTACTGGGTGGGGAAGGAAGCTTTCTTT. This sequence encodes CAYWVGKEAFF.

This chain uses TRBV7-2 with TRBJ1-2; D remains ambiguous. CDR1 and CDR2 from the germline V gene are SGHTA and FQGNSA. V was cut by 1 base and J by 5 bases, with 17 bases left in between. This CDR3 contains 16 residues. The CDR3 here is CASSLDWASTNYGYTF. The CDR3, as DNA: TGTGCCAGCAGCTTAGATTGGGCAAGTACCAATTATGGCTACACCTTC.

The chain combines TRBV15 with TRBJ2-4; TRBD1 aligns across 8 bases. From germline, CDR1 is LNHNV and CDR2 YYDKDF (reference sequence). Unmatched junction bases numbered 4, after V lost 3 bases and J lost 0 bases. This CDR3 region has 16 residues. The CDR3 sequence: CATSSGTGLAKNIQYF. Here the CDR3 DNA reads TGTGCCACCAGCAGTGGGACAGGACTAGCCAAAAACATTCAGTACTTC.

This clonotype has a count of ten or more. This chain links TRBV6-2 or TRBV6-3 with TRBJ2-6; possibly TRBD1 or TRBD2 for D (6 bases each). V was clipped by 3 bases and J by 1 base, with 13 bases between them. This CDR3 region has 17 residues. The germline V gene encodes CDR1 MNHEY and CDR2 SVGEGT. CDR3 coding DNA: TGTGCCAGCAGTTATGCCCGGGGGCTATCTGGGGCCAACGTCCTGACTTTC. Its protein is CASSYARGLSGANVLTF.

The genes are TRBV6-2 or TRBV6-3 and TRBJ1-5; D is unresolved. The CDR3 consists of 12 residues. From germline, CDR1 is MNHEY and CDR2 SVGEGT. V lost 7 bases and J 5 bases, leaving 9 bases between the germline ends. CDR3 nucleotides: TGTGCCAGCACCCCAGGTTATCAGCCCCAGCATTTT. Residues: CASTPGYQPQHF.

This clonotype was counted a few times. This may arise from a read error, as a much more abundant clone is one base away. The gene calls are TRBV4-3 and TRBJ2-6; D is unresolved. The CDR3 sequence is 16 residues long. CDR1 and CDR2 from the germline V gene are LGHNA and YSLEER. CDR3: CAGSPSSSSGANVLTF. As DNA, the CDR3 is TGCGCCGGCAGCCCGAGTTCTAGCTCTGGGGCCAACGTCCTGACTTTC.

The chain carries TRBV7-2 and TRBJ1-5; D is ambiguous. The CDR3 spans 14 residues. CDR1 and CDR2 from the germline V gene are SGHTA and FQGNSA. Trimming removed 2 bases at V and 3 bases at J, with 8 bases between. As DNA, the CDR3 is TGTGCCAGCAGCTTAAGTAGGCCCAATCAGCCCCAGCATTTT. This codes for CASSLSRPNQPQHF. Full variable domain (remainder filled in from reference TRBV7-2 and TRBJ1-5): GAGVSQSPSNKVTEKGKDVELRCDPISGHTALYWYRQSLGQGLEFLIYFQGNSAPDKSGLPSDRFSAERTGGSVSTLTIQRTQQEDSAVYLCASSLSRPNQPQHFGDGTRLSIL.

In its sample, this clonotype was seen many times. CDR3: CASSPLGLAAGYNEQFF. The CDR3 DNA sequence: TGTGCCAGCAGCCCCCTGGGGCTAGCGGCCGGCTACAATGAGCAGTTCTTC. The J gene is TRBJ2-1, the V gene TRBV9, with 7 nucleotides matching TRBD2. The CDR3 loop spans 17 amino acids. Germline loops: CDR1 SGDLS, CDR2 YYNGEE. Trimming took 4 bases from V and 3 from J; bases not matched to a gene: 13.

In its sample, this clonotype was seen many times. The chain uses TRBV28 and TRBJ2-5; 8 positions match TRBD1. The germline V gene encodes CDR1 MDHEN and CDR2 SYDVKM. The CDR3 length is 14 residues. The ends lost 7 bases at V and 2 bases at J; junction bases unmatched: 6. Written as DNA, the CDR3 is TGTGCCAGCAATGATGACAGGGGACAAGAGACCCAGTACTTC. This translates into CASNDDRGQETQYF.

At least ten counts were recorded for this clonotype. The V call is TRBV6-6, the J call TRBJ2-5; D unresolved. V gave up 8 bases and J gave up 3 bases, with 4 bases separating them. This CDR3 spans 10 amino acids. CDR1 is MNHNY, CDR2 SVGAGI, per germline (reference sequence). In nucleotides, the CDR3 is TGTGCCAGCGGGGAAGAGACCCAGTACTTC. It is translated as CASGEETQYF.

Concerning this clonotype itself: Compared with germline, one end of the junction differs, possibly owing to a read error. V is TRBV7-2 and J is TRBJ1-5, with 11 bases fitting TRBD1. The CDR3 is 17 residues long. The germline gives CDR1 SGHTA, CDR2 FQGNSA. CDR3 bases: TGTGCCAGCAGCCACGGGACAGGGGGATATAGCAATCAGCTCCAGCATTTT. Its protein is CASSHGTGGYSNQLQHF.

There are a few counts of this clonotype. The rearrangement links TRBV18 to TRBJ2-3; D not certain. There are 14 residues in the CDR3. Trimming stripped 2 bases from V and 3 bases from J, with 9 bases between. CDR1 and CDR2 from the germline V gene are KGHSH and LQKENI. The CDR3 sequence: CASSPSVRTDTQYF. CDR3 coding DNA: TGTGCCAGCTCACCATCAGTGAGGACAGATACGCAGTATTTT.